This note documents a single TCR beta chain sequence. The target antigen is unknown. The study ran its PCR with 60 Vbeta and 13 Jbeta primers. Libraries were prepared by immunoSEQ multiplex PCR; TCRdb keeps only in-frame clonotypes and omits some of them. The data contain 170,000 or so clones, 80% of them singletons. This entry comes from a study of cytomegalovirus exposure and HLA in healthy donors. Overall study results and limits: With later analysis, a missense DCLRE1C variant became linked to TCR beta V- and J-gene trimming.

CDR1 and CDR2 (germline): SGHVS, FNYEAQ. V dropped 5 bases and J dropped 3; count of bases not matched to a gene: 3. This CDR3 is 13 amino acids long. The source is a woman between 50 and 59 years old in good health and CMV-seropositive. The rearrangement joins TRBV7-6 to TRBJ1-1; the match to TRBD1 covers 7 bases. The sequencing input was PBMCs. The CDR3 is CASSKDRDTEAFF. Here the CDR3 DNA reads TGTGCCAGCAGCAAAGACAGGGACACTGAAGCTTTCTTT.